This TCR beta chain was captured in a study of shared clonotypes between healthy human individuals (dated by TCRdb to 2018 to 2020). With regard to the full study: The cohort comprised two women and a few men aged 18 to 49 years. For each donor, three plates each were used for CD4 naive and CD4 memory, two plates were used for CD8 naive, and one plate was used for CD8 memory. The study deeply sequenced blood TCR repertoires of 5 or 6 healthy adults to estimate repertoire size and the extent of clonotype sharing between individuals. To increase sequencing depth and limit assay-specific biases, different laboratories used diverse techniques to prepare libraries and sequence TCR repertoires. Per donor, leukapheresis produced somewhere between about 0.94 and 9 billion PBMCs.

The CDR3 holds 17 amino acids from the cysteine to the phenylalanine. Only CDR3 DNA remains: 51 bases, in frame from the first base. The junction shows trimming of 5 bases on V and 6 bases on J, and the gene matches do not reach 11 bases of it. The germline V gene (reference sequence) provides CDR1 SEHNR and CDR2 FQNEAQ. As concerns this clone: Its cognate antigen has yet to be identified. Nothing much larger sits one base from this clone, and base qualities are not available.

What the research found in general, with its limitations: Compared with non-shared clonotypes, clonotypes shared by all four sorted-subset donors had higher generation probabilities. Even with the large sequencing depth, rarefaction of the sorted-subset datasets indicated that sequencing was incomplete. Based on pairwise subsampling, the degree of clonotype sharing among donors was expected to be affected by sequencing depth. The small number of donors limited the genetic and exposure-history diversity represented. Only blood was sampled, and tissue TCR repertoires likely differ from those in blood. Across four donors, 5% to 6% of naive CD4, approximately 4% of naive CD8, 2.3% of memory CD4, and 0.4% of memory CD8 clonotypes were shared. Larger estimated clonotype richness was generally found for naive subsets than for memory subsets.

CD8 naive samples were CD45RO-negative cells positively selected for CCR7, giving a CD45RA+CCR7+ population that excluded TemRA cells. The donors were healthy, HIV-negative adults who had no recently reported acute infections or vaccinations. All donors were Caucasian adults living in Nashville, Tennessee, USA. Blood was collected by leukapheresis, and PBMCs were isolated by Ficoll-Histopaque density gradient centrifugation and then cryopreserved in liquid nitrogen vapor phase. Purity and quantity of every magnetically sorted T cell population were checked by analytical flow cytometry. Genomic DNA was isolated from every sorted fraction and measured by UV absorbance on a Nanodrop 2000c. Using the deep immunoSEQ assay, multiplex PCR amplified TCR CDR3 regions from genomic DNA. Extracted genomic DNA from each cell subset was spread evenly across all wells of several immunoSEQ 96-well plates, with each plate serving as a replicate. For sorted subsets, 150 to 200 ng genomic DNA, equal to 30,000 or so T cell genomes, was loaded into each replicate PCR. Purified libraries were measured with a Qubit 3.0 fluorometer, size-checked on a Bioanalyzer 2100, and measured again with the KAPA Library Quantification kit. A separate single-read 150-cycle Illumina NextSeq 550 flow cell was used to sequence each immunoSEQ 96-well plate. The authors' analysis ran thus. Because the immunoSEQ output held only junctional sequences and lacked quality scores, the filtering could not match the filtering applied to full-length reads. Sequences were annotated with PyIR, a Python wrapper for IgBLAST v1.9, using IMGT germline references to assign V/J genes and CDR3. Reads were filtered out if the reads had weak V/J assignments (E-value above 1e-6), no CDR3, stop codons, out-of-frame junctions, or ambiguous translated residues. V3J clonotypes were defined as sequences sharing an identical inferred V gene, J gene, and CDR3 amino acid sequence. Percentage overlap between repertoires was computed as shared unique clonotypes divided by the size of the smaller repertoire. Repertoire richness was assessed with RTK rarefaction, the Chao1 estimator, and Recon v2.1 estimates of unobserved clonotypes. OLGA was used to compute generation probabilities for all TCRbeta clonotypes that the gDNA method yielded from several donors. This immuneACCESS table, as held by TCRdb, lists in-frame sequences with V and J called but not all clones. Of the missing ones, under half trace to an unresolved V gene in checked studies; the others have no known cause. The V and J calls and the clone size are those of that table, but D and trimming were determined from the DNA. This sample lists 2 million to 2.5 million clones; less than 95% were detected once. Together, the top ten hold roughly 1% of the sample.

The receptor chain draws on TRBV7-9 and TRBJ2-1; 12 middle bases align to TRBD2. This TCR derives from a man aged 18-30 years in good health. Sequenced: naive CD8+ T cells sorted from blood. The cell subset or site label on this specimen signifies: CD45RA+CCR7+. In nucleotide form, the sequence is TGTGCCAGCAGCGCCCAAACTAGCGGGAGGCCCATCAATGAGCAGTTCTTC. This codes for CASSAQTSGRPINEQFF. Beyond the CDR3, the reference TRBV7-9 and TRBJ2-1 genes provide the residues; the full variable domain reads: DTGVSQNPRHKITKRGQNVTFRCDPISEHNRLYWYRQTLGQGPEFLTYFQNEAQLEKSRLLSDRFSAERPKGSFSTLEIQRTEQGDSAMYLCASSAQTSGRPINEQFFGPGTRLTVL.